Detailed here is one T cell receptor (beta chain). The CDR3 has 14 amino acids. Trimming took 6 bases from V and 11 from J; bases not matched to a gene: 12. The data derive from a study of patients and donors after allogeneic stem cell transplantation. One entry per CDR3 protein, called by TCRdb with MiXCR from the RT-PCR reads. The sample yields 920,000 or so distinct CDR3 sequences, over 15% seen once. The chain has TRBV12-3 or TRBV12-4 and TRBJ1-1, with 10 bases aligning to TRBD1. The sequence came from a human donor who was either an allogeneic HSCT recipient or a stem cell or donor lymphocyte infusion donor (not recorded which). It is not recorded whose cells these are; they may come from a transplant donor. Input material: blood, either unsorted or a sorted T cell fraction (not recorded which). The CDR3 protein is CASRPTGGRKRAFF. CDR3 bases: TGTGCCAGCAGGCCGACAGGGGGCAGAAAGAGGGCTTTCTTT.